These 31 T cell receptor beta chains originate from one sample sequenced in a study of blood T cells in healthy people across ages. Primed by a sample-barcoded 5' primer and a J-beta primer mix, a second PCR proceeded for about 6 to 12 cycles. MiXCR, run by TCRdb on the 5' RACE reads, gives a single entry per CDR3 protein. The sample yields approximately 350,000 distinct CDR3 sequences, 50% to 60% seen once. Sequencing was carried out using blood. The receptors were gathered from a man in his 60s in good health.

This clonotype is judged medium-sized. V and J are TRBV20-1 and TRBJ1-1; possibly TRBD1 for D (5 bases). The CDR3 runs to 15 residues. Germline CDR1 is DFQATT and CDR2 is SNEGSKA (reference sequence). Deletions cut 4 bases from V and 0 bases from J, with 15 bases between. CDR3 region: CSATDIRQLNTEAFF. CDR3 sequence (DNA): TGCAGTGCTACAGACATACGACAGCTGAACACTGAAGCTTTCTTT.

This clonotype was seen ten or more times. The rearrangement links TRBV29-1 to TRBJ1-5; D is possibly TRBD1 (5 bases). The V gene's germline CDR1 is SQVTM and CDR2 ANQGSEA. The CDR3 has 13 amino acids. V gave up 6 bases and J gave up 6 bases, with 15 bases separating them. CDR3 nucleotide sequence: TGCAGCGTGGGGGAAGGGGTGAGTCAGCCCCAGCATTTT. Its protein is CSVGEGVSQPQHF. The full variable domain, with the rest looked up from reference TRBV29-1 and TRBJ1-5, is SAVISQKPSRDICQRGTSLTIQCQVDSQVTMMFWYRQQPGQSLTLIATANQGSEATYESGFVIDKFPISRPNLTFSTLTVSNMSPEDSSIYLCSVGEGVSQPQHFGDGTRLSIL.

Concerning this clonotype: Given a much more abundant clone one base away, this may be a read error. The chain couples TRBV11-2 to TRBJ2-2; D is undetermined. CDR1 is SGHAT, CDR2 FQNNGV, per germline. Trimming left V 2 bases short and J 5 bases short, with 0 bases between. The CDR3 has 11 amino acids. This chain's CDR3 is CASSLTGELFF. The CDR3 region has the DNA TGTGCCAGCAGCTTAACCGGGGAGCTGTTTTTT. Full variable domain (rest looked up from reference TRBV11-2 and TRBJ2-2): EAGVAQSPRYKIIEKRQSVAFWCNPISGHATLYWYQQILGQGPKLLIQFQNNGVVDDSQLPKDRFSAERLKGVDSTLKIQPAKLEDSAVYLCASSLTGELFFGEGSRLTVL.

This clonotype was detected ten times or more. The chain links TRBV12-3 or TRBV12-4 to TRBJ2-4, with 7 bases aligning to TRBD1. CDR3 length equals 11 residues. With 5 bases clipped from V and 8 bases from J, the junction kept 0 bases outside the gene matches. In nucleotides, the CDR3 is TGTGCCAGCAGTGGGACAGACATTCAGTACTTC. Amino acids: CASSGTDIQYF.

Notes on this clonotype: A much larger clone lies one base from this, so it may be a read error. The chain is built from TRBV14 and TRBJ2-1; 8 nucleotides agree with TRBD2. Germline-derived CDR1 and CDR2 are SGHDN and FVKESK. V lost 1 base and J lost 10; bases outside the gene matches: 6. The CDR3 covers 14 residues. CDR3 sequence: CASSQGTGLAEQFF. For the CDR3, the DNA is TGTGCCAGCAGCCAAGGGACTGGACTAGCCGAGCAGTTCTTC. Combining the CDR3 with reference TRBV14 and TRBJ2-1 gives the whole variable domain EAGVTQFPSHSVIEKGQTVTLRCDPISGHDNLYWYRRVMGKEIKFLLHFVKESKQDESGMPNNRFLAERTGGTYSTLKVQPAELEDSGVYFCASSQGTGLAEQFFGPGTRLTVL.

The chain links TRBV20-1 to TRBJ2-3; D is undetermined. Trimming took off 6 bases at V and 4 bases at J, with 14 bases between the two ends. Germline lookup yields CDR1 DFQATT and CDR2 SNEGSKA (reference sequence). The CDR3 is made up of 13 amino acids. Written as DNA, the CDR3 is TGCAGTGCATATCCTTCGGCGTCAGATACGCAGTATTTT. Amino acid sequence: CSAYPSASDTQYF.

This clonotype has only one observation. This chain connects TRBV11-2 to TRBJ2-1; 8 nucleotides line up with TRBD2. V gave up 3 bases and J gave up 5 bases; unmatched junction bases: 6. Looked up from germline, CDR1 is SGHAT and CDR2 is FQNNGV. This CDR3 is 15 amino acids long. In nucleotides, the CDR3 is TGTGCCAGCAGCTTCACTAGCGGAGGGGACAATGAGCAGTTCTTC. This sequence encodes CASSFTSGGDNEQFF.

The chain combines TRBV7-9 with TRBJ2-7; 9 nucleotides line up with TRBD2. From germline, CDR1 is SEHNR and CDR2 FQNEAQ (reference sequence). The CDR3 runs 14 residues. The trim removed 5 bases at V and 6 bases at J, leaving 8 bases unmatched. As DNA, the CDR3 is TGTGCCAGCAGCCCCATGGTAGCGGGAGCCGAGCAGTACTTC. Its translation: CASSPMVAGAEQYF.

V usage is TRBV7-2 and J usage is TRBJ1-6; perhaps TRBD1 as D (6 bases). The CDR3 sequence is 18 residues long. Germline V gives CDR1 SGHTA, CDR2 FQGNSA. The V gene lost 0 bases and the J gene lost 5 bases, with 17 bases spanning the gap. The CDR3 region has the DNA TGTGCCAGCAGCTTAGCTAGGCCAGGGGACTATGATAATTCACCCCTCCACTTT. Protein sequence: CASSLARPGDYDNSPLHF.

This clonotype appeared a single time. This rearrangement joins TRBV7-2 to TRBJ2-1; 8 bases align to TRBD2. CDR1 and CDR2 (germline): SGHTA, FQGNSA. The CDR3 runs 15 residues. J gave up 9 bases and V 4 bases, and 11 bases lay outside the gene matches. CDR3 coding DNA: TGTGCCAGCAGCTCCCGGGGGGGCAGGGTGGGTGAGCAGTTCTTC. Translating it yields CASSSRGGRVGEQFF.

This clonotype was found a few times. The CDR3 spells CASSRAGANEQFF. The CDR3 DNA reads TGTGCCAGCAGCCGAGCGGGAGCCAATGAGCAGTTCTTC. This rearrangement joins TRBV12-3 or TRBV12-4 to TRBJ2-1, with 8 bases identical to TRBD2. The CDR3 sequence is 13 residues long. J gave up 6 bases and V 6 bases, and 4 bases lay outside the gene matches.

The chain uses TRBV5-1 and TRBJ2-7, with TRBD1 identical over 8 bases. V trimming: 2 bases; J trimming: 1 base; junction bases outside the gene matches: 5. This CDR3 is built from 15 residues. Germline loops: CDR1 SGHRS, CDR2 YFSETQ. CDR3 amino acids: CASSFGTGKSYEQYF. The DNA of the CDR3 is TGCGCCAGCAGCTTTGGGACAGGCAAGTCCTACGAGCAGTACTTC.

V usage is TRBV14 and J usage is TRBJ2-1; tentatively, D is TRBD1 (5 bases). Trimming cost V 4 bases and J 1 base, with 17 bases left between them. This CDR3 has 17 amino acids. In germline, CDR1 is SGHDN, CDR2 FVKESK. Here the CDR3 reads CASSPQPRGKSYNEQFF. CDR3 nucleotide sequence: TGTGCCAGCAGCCCCCAGCCAAGGGGCAAATCCTACAATGAGCAGTTCTTC.

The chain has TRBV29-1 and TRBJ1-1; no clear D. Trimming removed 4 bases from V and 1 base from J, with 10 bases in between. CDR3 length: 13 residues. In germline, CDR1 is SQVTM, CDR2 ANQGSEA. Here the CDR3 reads CSVVNPTNTEAFF. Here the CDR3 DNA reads TGCAGCGTTGTAAACCCCACGAACACTGAAGCTTTCTTT.

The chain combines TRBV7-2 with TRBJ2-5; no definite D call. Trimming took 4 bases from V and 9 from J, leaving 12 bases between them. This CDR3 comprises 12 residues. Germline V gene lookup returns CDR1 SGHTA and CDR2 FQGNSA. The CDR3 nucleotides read TGTGCCAGCAGCTCCCCCCCCGGGTCCCAGTACTTC. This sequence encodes CASSSPPGSQYF.

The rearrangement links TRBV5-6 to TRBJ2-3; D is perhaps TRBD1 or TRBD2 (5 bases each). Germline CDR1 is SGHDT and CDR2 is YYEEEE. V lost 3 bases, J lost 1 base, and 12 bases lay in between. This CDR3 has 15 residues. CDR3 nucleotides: TGTGCCAGCAGCTCCGAGGGACCGGGCACAGATACGCAGTATTTT. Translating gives CASSSEGPGTDTQYF.

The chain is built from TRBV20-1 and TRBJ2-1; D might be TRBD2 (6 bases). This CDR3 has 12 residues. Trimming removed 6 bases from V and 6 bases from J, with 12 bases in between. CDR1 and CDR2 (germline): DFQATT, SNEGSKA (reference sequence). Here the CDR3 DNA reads TGCAGTGCCACGGGGGTGGTCAATGAGCAGTTCTTC. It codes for CSATGVVNEQFF.

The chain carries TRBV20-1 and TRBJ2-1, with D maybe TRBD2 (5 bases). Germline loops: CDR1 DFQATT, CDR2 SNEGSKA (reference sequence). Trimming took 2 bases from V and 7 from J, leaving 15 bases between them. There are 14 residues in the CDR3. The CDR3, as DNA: TGCAGTGCTAGACAACTGGACTTAATTAATGAGCAGTTCTTC. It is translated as CSARQLDLINEQFF.

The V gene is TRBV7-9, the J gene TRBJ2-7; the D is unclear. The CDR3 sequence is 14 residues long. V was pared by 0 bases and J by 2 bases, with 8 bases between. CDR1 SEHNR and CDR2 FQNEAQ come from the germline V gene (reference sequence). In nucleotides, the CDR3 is TGTGCCAGCAGCTTAGCGGCTAATCCCTACGAGCAGTACTTC. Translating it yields CASSLAANPYEQYF.

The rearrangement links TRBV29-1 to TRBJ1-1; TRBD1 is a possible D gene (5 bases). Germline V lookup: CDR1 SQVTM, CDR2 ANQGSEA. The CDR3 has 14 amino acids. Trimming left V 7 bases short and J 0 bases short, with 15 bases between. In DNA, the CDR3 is TGCAGCGCGAGCAGGGCCCCCCTGAACACTGAAGCTTTCTTT. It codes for CSASRAPLNTEAFF.

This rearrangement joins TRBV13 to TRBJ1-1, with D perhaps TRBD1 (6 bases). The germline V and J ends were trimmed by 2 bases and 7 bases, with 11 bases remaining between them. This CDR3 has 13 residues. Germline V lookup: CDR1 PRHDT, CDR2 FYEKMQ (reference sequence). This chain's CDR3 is CASSLRGTNEAFF. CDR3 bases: TGTGCCAGCAGCTTAAGGGGGACGAATGAAGCTTTCTTT.

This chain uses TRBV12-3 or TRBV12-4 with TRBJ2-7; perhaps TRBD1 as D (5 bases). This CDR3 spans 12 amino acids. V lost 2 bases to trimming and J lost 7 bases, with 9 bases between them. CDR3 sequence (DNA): TGTGCCAGCAGTTTAAGCAGGGCAGAGCAGTACTTC. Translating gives CASSLSRAEQYF.

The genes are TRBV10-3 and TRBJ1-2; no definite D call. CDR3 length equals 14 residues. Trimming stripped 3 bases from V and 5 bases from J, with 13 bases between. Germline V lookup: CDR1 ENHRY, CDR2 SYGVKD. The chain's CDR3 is CAISDPRDQYGYTF. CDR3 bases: TGTGCCATCAGTGACCCCCGGGATCAATATGGCTACACCTTC.

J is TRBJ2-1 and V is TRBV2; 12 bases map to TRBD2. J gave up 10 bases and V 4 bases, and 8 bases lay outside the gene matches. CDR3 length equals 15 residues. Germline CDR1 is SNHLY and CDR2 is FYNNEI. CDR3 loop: CASSVTSGGFGEQFF. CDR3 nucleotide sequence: TGTGCCAGCAGTGTGACTAGCGGGGGTTTTGGGGAGCAGTTCTTC.

The CDR3 DNA follows: TGTGCCAGCAATGTAGCGGGAGGGATAGATACGCAGTATTTT. Protein: CASNVAGGIDTQYF. The rearrangement joins TRBV6-6 to TRBJ2-3, with 11 bases matching TRBD2. From germline, CDR1 is MNHNY and CDR2 SVGAGI (reference sequence). With V trimmed by 7 bases and J by 5 bases, 5 bases remained unmatched. The CDR3 contains 14 residues.

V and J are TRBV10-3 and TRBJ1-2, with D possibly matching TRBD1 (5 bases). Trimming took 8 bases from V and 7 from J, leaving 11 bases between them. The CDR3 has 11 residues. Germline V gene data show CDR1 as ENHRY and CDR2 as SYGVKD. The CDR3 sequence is CAIGDGCGYTF. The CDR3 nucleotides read TGTGCCATCGGGGACGGGTGTGGCTACACCTTC.

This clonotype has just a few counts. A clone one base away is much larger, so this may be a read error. The CDR3 DNA reads as TGTGCCAGCAGCTCCGATGTGCTAGCGGGGGCCGGAACCCAGTACTTC. Translated: CASSSDVLAGAGTQYF. The chain couples TRBV7-2 to TRBJ2-5, with 10 positions matching TRBD2. The germline V gene has CDR1 SGHTA and CDR2 FQGNSA. The CDR3 loop spans 16 amino acids. Germline trimming cut 4 bases from V and 8 bases from J; bases unmatched to any gene: 13. Looking up the rest from reference TRBV7-2 and TRBJ2-5 gives the full variable domain: GAGVSQSPSNKVTEKGKDVELRCDPISGHTALYWYRQSLGQGLEFLIYFQGNSAPDKSGLPSDRFSAERTGGSVSTLTIQRTQQEDSAVYLCASSSDVLAGAGTQYFGPGTRLLVL.

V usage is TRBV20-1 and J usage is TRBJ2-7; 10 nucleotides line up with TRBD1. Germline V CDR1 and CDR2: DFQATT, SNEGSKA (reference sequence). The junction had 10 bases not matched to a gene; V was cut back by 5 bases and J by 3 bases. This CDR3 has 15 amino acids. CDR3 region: CSAPPRQGAGYEQYF. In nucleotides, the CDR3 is TGCAGTGCTCCCCCTCGACAGGGGGCAGGCTACGAGCAGTACTTC.

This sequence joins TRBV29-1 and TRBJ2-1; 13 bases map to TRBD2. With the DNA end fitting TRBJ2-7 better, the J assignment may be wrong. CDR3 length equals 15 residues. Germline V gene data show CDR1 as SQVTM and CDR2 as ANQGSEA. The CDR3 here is CSVALAGGPYNEQYF. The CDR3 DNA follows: TGCAGCGTTGCACTAGCGGGGGGGCCCTACAATGAGCAGTACTTC.

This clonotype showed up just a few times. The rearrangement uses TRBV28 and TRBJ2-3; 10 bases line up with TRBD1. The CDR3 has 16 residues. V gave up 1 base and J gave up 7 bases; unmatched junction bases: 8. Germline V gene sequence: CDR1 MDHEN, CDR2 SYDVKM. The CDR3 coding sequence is TGTGCCAGCAGTTTATTAGGACAGGGGGGGCTGAATACGCAGTATTTT. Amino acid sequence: CASSLLGQGGLNTQYF.

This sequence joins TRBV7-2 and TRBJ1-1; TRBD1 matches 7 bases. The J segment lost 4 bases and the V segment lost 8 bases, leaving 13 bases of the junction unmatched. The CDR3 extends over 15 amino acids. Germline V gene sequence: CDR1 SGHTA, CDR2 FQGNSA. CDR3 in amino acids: CASGGYRGGTTEAFF. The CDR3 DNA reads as TGTGCCAGCGGCGGGTACAGGGGAGGGACCACTGAAGCTTTCTTT.